This T cell receptor beta chain came from a study of beta chain features in type 1 diabetes. The study reverse transcribed the entire isolated RNA, so it sequenced expressed TCRB transcripts. Profiling relied on immunoSEQ multiplex PCR, and the TCRdb table lists in-frame clones only, not all of them. The sample records a few hundred thousand clones, 9.5% to 13% being singletons. CDR1 is SGHRS and CDR2 is YFSETQ in the germline V gene. CDR3 length: 15 residues. The V gene end was trimmed by 8 bases and the J gene end by 2 bases; junction bases not matched to a gene: 9. General study results and limits: Insertions at VDJ junctions were less frequent in type 1 diabetes patients. These patients also deleted more nucleotides at the same junctions. Among patients with Type 1 diabetes, TCRB CDR3s were moderately but significantly shorter in every one of the four CD4+ subsets. Whether HLA type affects TCRB rearrangement stayed undetermined in the present work. Short templates might get an advantage during PCR, and this would be equal in patients and controls.

CD45RO/CCR7/CD25/CD127/CD95/CD27 staining was used to isolate CD4+ naive, central memory, regulatory and stem cell-like memory cells by sorting. With respect to this clone: Its antigen is as yet unknown.

Sequenced sample: naive CD4+ T cells from blood. This chain links TRBV5-1 with TRBJ2-3; TRBD2 matches 9 bases. The source is a man aged 25-45 years with type 1 diabetes. The CDR3 DNA follows: TGCGCCAGGGGACTAGCTGAGTTCTCCACAGATACGCAGTATTTT. It translates to CARGLAEFSTDTQYF. Full variable domain (remainder filled in from reference TRBV5-1 and TRBJ2-3): KAGVTQTPRYLIKTRGQQVTLSCSPISGHRSVSWYQQTPGQGLQFLFEYFSETQRNKGNFPGRFSGRQFSNSRSEMNVSTLELGDSALYLCARGLAEFSTDTQYFGPGTRLTVL.